This TCR beta chain originates from a study of shared clonotypes between healthy human individuals. Concerning this clone: This CDR3 is also generated by other DNA sequences in the sample.

With 1 base removed from V and 2 bases from J, the gap between germline ends came to 9 bases. The CDR3 covers 14 residues. The germline V gene has CDR1 KGHSH and CDR2 LQKENI. TCRdb's table, derived via immunoSEQ multiplex PCR, lists solely in-frame clones and lacks some. Among 2,500,000 or so clones listed, under 95% were seen once. The rearrangement links TRBV18 to TRBJ2-7; D is possibly TRBD2 (6 bases). Input material: naive CD4+ T cells from PBMCs. Indicated subset: CD45RA+ positively selected. The TCR sequence derives from a man between 18 and 29 years old in good health. Some clones in this sample may be carry-over from other donors' samples. The CDR3 bases are TGTGCCAGCTCACCACAGCGGGCCACCTACGAGCAGTACTTC. Protein: CASSPQRATYEQYF. Full variable domain (outside the CDR3, taken from reference TRBV18 and TRBJ2-7): NAGVMQNPRHLVRRRGQEARLRCSPMKGHSHVYWYRQLPEEGLKFMVYLQKENIIDESGMPKERFSAEFPKEGPSILRIQQVVRGDSAAYFCASSPQRATYEQYFGPGTRLTVT.